This T cell receptor (beta chain) was obtained from a study of cytomegalovirus exposure and HLA in healthy donors. The CDR3 loop spans 13 amino acids. Trimming pared 3 bases from V and 7 bases from J, leaving 15 bases between. Germline CDR1 reads GTSNPN; CDR2 reads SVGIG (reference sequence). Use of 60 Vbeta and 13 Jbeta primers characterized the PCR. Sequencing used immunoSEQ multiplex PCR; TCRdb keeps in-frame clones, though not all of them. The sample has about 69,000 clones; roughly four fifths are singletons. Source material: PBMCs. This TCR was sampled from a woman aged 25 to 39 in good health and CMV-seropositive. The rearrangement uses TRBV30 and TRBJ1-2; tentatively, D is TRBD1 (6 bases). CDR3 in DNA: TGTGCCTGGAGAGCCCCAGGGGTACGTGGCTACACCTTC. This encodes CAWRAPGVRGYTF.